At least ten counts were recorded for the clone carrying this T cell receptor (beta chain). In TCRdb, the RT-PCR reads were re-called with MiXCR into one record per CDR3 protein. The data show about 180,000 distinct CDR3 sequences, with about 9% seen just once and about a tenth held by the top ten. The sample originates from a study of response to subunit inactivated influenza vaccine. Germline lookup yields CDR1 DFQATT and CDR2 SNEGSKA (reference sequence). CDR3 size: 15 residues. J was trimmed by 0 bases and V by 3 bases; bases with no gene match: 4. The sample was non-naive T cells sorted from PBMCs, taken on the day of vaccination. The chain is built from TRBV20-1 and TRBJ1-5; 8 bases are shared with TRBD1. The TCR originated in a man over 45 who received an inactivated influenza vaccine. The CDR3 nucleotides read TGCAGTGCTAGGGGGACAGGATATAGCAATCAGCCCCAGCATTTT. Residues: CSARGTGYSNQPQHF.